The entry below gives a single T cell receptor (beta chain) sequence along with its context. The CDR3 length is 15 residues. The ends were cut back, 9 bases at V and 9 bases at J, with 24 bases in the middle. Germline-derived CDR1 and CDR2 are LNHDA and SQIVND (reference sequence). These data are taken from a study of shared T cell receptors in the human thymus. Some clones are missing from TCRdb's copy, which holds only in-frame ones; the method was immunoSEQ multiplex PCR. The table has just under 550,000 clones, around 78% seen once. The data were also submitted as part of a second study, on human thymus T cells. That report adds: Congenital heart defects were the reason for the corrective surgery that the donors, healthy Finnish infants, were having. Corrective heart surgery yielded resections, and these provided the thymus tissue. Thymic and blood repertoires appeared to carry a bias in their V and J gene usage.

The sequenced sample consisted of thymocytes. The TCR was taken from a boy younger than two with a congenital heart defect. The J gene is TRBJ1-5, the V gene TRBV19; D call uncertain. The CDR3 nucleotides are TGTGCCAGCAGGAACCTCGGGAGGCCCCCATGGCCCCAGCATTTT. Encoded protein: CASRNLGRPPWPQHF. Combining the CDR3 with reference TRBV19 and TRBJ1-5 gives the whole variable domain DGGITQSPKYLFRKEGQNVTLSCEQNLNHDAMYWYRQDPGQGLRLIYYSQIVNDFQKGDIAEGYSVSREKKESFPLTVTSAQKNPTAFYLCASRNLGRPPWPQHFGDGTRLSIL.